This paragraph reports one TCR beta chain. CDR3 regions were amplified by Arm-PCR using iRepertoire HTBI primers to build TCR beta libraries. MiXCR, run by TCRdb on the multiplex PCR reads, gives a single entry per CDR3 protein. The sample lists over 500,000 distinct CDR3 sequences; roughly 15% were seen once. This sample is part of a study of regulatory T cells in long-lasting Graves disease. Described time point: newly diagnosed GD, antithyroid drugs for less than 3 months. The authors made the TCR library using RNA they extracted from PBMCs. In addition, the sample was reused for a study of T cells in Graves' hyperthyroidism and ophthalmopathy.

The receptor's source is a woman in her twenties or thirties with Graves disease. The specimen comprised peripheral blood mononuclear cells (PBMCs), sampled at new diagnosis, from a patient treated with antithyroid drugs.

The CDR3 here is CASRKGTGWTEQYF. In DNA form, the CDR3 reads TGTGCCAGCAGGAAGGGGACAGGGTGGACCGAGCAGTACTTC. The rearrangement joins TRBV2 to TRBJ2-7; 9 bases agree with TRBD1. The CDR3 has 14 residues. With 6 bases clipped from V and 6 bases from J, the junction kept 9 bases outside the gene matches. Germline V gene sequence: CDR1 SNHLY, CDR2 FYNNEI.